This T cell receptor (beta chain) was identified during a study of OX40 agonist ivuxolimab in advanced cancers. Generated by immunoSEQ multiplex PCR, the TCRdb table keeps only in-frame clones and is missing some. The data show some 52,000 clones, with roughly 94% seen just once and approximately 12% held by the top ten. CDR1 and CDR2 (germline): SEHNR, FQNEAQ (reference sequence). The J segment lost 0 bases and the V segment lost 4 bases, leaving 4 bases of the junction unmatched. The CDR3 covers 17 residues. The rearrangement uses TRBV7-9 and TRBJ2-3; 13 bases are a match to TRBD2. The source was CD4+ or CD8+ T cells sorted from blood, collected in a trial of the OX40 agonist ivuxolimab. The receptor was isolated from an adult with an advanced solid tumor such as melanoma, head and neck, liver or kidney cancer. For the CDR3, the DNA is TGTGCCAGCAGCTCGGGACTAGCGGGGATTAGCACAGATACGCAGTATTTT. It translates to CASSSGLAGISTDTQYF.